This T cell receptor beta chain is drawn from a study of blood T cell repertoires in COVID-19. Study details: The origin of the acute and convalescent COVID-19 samples was the United States, Italy and Spain. T cells, B-cell-depleted T cells, or PBMCs provided the cDNA or gDNA that served as material.

CDR1 LGHDT and CDR2 YNNKEL come from the germline V gene (reference sequence). The CDR3 sequence is 18 residues long. Trimming took 4 bases from V and 3 from J; bases not matched to a gene: 12. In the study's own analysis: Researchers report that nucleated cell counts were estimated from reference gene primer amplification. Clones were read by immunoSEQ multiplex PCR, and TCRdb kept only the in-frame ones, dropping some. V, J and clone size derive from that table, while D and trimming were established from the DNA sequence. The sample gives roughly 73,000 clones, about 88% of which show up once; about 4.2% is in the top ten.

Material for sequencing was peripheral blood. This chain uses TRBV3-1 (or the pseudogene TRBV3-2) with TRBJ2-3; 11 positions agree with TRBD2. This sequence originates from a man in his sixties or seventies with active COVID-19. The CDR3 is CASSPRGSGRALTDTQYF. DNA for the CDR3: TGTGCCAGCAGCCCCCGGGGTAGCGGGAGGGCCTTGACAGATACGCAGTATTTT.